This T cell receptor beta chain was documented in a study of blood T cells in healthy people across ages. Study background: Template switching recovered approximately one barcoded beta molecule for every two T cells.

Sample-barcoded 5' priming and a J-beta primer mix drove a second PCR of 7 to 11 cycles. MiXCR, run by TCRdb on the 5' RACE reads, gives a single entry per CDR3 protein. The data show around 990,000 distinct CDR3 sequences, less than 25% seen once. With 3 bases removed from V and 4 bases from J, the gap between germline ends came to 18 bases. Germline CDR1 SGHAT, CDR2 FQNNGV. The CDR3 is 16 amino acids. The data were also submitted as part of a second study, on T cells of mothers and their children. This second report adds: The cDNA synthesis received all extracted RNA, at approximately 1.4 ug per 15 ul. Reads recorded for TCR beta CDR3 numbered over 8 million per mother and about 3 million per child.

The clonotype was recovered from a girl aged 2-10 years in good health. The rearrangement joins TRBV11-2 to TRBJ2-5; no firm D call. Specimen: blood. CDR3 sequence reads: CASSFFTMTLGETQYF. The CDR3, as DNA: TGTGCCAGCAGCTTCTTCACGATGACACTTGGAGAGACCCAGTACTTC.